This T cell receptor beta chain was recovered during a study of shared clonotypes between healthy human individuals. Data came from immunoSEQ multiplex PCR; TCRdb stores just in-frame clones and leaves some out. The data hold 600,000 to 800,000 clones, with roughly 72% observed a single time. CDR1 is MNHEY, CDR2 SVGAGI, per germline. Trimming took 7 bases from V and 3 from J, leaving 16 bases between them. This CDR3 has 14 amino acids. This chain joins TRBV6-5 and TRBJ2-7; TRBD1 might be the D (7 bases). The receptor was isolated from a young woman in good health. Sequences were obtained from memory CD4+ T cells sorted from blood. Subset of the sample: CD45RA-negative fraction. The CDR3 DNA follows: TGTGCCAGCAAATTACAGGGGAGGATCTACGAGCAGTACTTC. It translates to CASKLQGRIYEQYF.